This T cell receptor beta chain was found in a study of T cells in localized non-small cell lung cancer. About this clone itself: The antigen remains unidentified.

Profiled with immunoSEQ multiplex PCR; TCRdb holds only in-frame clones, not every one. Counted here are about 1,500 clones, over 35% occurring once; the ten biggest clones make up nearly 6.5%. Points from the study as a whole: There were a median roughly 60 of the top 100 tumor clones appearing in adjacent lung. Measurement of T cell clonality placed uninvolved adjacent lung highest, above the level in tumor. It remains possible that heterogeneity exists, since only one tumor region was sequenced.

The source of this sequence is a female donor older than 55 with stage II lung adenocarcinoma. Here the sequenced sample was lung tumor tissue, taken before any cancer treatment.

The CDR3 DNA is TGTGCCAGCAGCTTAGAGGTGGGCGGGGGCTTTGGGGAGCAGTACTTC. It specifies CASSLEVGGGFGEQYF. The chain recombines TRBV11-3 with TRBJ2-7, with D possibly TRBD2 on 7 matching bases. Germline CDR1 is SGHNT and CDR2 is YENEEA. Trimming took 0 bases from V and 7 from J, leaving 19 bases between them. The CDR3 totals 16 residues.